The rows below give T cell receptor beta chains drawn from one sample of a study of T cell changes during pregnancy in multiple sclerosis. Only in-frame clones appear in the TCRdb table, and some are missing; sequencing was by immunoSEQ multiplex PCR. The sample lists roughly 62,000 clones, 89% occurring once. Sequences were derived from peripheral blood, sampled in the first trimester of pregnancy. All receptors derive from a female donor with multiple sclerosis, enrolled in a pregnancy study. The CDR3 runs from the conserved cysteine through the conserved F or W. The D gene is left open where the match is weak. A row's size may be missing; if present it is once, few, many or a size class.

.	.	TRBV5-1	TRBJ1-1	TGCGCCAGCAGCTTGGTGCGAGGCACTGAAGCTTTCTTT	CASSLVRGTEAFF
.	.	TRBV7-9	TRBJ2-7	TGTGCCAGCAGGGGAGGCTCTGGCGGGCCGAGCTCCTACGAGCAGTACTTC	CASRGGSGGPSSYEQYF
once	.	TRBV9	TRBJ1-1	TGTGCCAGCAGCGGGCCAGGGTTGAACACTGAAGCTTTCTTT	CASSGPGLNTEAFF
.	.	TRBV27	TRBJ1-2	TGTGCCAGCAGGCCTCTAGGACAGAGCTATGGCTACACCTTC	CASRPLGQSYGYTF
.	TRBD2	TRBV5-1	TRBJ2-1	TGCGCCAGCAGCTTGGCCGGGACTAGCGGGAGTCGGGGCTACAATGAGCAGTTCTTC	CASSLAGTSGSRGYNEQFF
.	TRBD2	TRBV6-6	TRBJ2-7	TGTGCCAGCAGTCCCGGGGGGGGGCCCTACGAGCAGTACTTC	CASSPGGGPYEQYF
.	TRBD1	TRBV2	TRBJ1-1	TGTGCCAGGCCCCGGGACAGGGGAGCTTTCTTT	CARPRDRGAFF
.	.	TRBV19	TRBJ2-1	TGTGCCAGTAGTGCAGACAGCGAAGCCTACAATGAGCAGTTCTTC	CASSADSEAYNEQFF
.	.	TRBV30	TRBJ2-5	TGTGCCTGGAGTGTAGGAGGGGCGGAGACCCAGTACTTC	CAWSVGGAETQYF
once	.	TRBV6-1	TRBJ1-4	TGTGCCAGCAGTGAAGTTGGGGAGGTTGGTGAAAAACTGTTTTTT	CASSEVGEVGEKLFF
.	TRBD2	TRBV27	TRBJ2-1	TGTGCCAGCAGTCCGACGACGGGACTAGCGGGGGGCAGGTCCTACAATGAGCAGTTCTTC	CASSPTTGLAGGRSYNEQFF
.	TRBD1	TRBV18	TRBJ1-1	TGTGCCAGCTCCCGGGGGACAGGGGCAGGGACTGAAGCTTTCTTT	CASSRGTGAGTEAFF
.	.	TRBV6-1	TRBJ1-1	TGTGCCAGCAGTGAATCAGACAGCGGGGGCACTGAAGCTTTCTTT	CASSESDSGGTEAFF
.	.	TRBV5-1	TRBJ2-3	TGCGCCAGCAGCTTGTCCGGGAGAGATACGCAGTATTTT	CASSLSGRDTQYF
.	.	TRBV18	TRBJ2-7	TGTGCCAGCTCCGCTTTGGAGTCCTACGAGCAGTACTTC	CASSALESYEQYF
.	TRBD1	TRBV11-2	TRBJ2-5	TGTGCCAGCAGCTTCGGACAGGGGGGGCTCCAAGAGACCCAGTACTTC	CASSFGQGGLQETQYF
.	.	TRBV5-4	TRBJ2-2	TGTGCCAGCAGCTTGGGACAGCCAACCGGGGAGCTGTTTTTT	CASSLGQPTGELFF
once	TRBD2	TRBV29-1	TRBJ2-2	TGCAGCGCTTCGGGACTAGCGGCGAACACCGGGGAGCTGTTTTTT	CSASGLAANTGELFF
.	TRBD2	TRBV6-1	TRBJ2-1	TGTGCCAGCTCCCTTCTAGCGGGAGCGAGGCATGAGCAGTTCTTC	CASSLLAGARHEQFF
.	.	TRBV9	TRBJ1-3	TGTGCCAGCAGCGTCCGCTCTGGAAACACCATATATTTT	CASSVRSGNTIYF
.	.	TRBV5-6	TRBJ1-5	TGTGCCAGCAGCTTGTCTCCATCCTCGGTTAGCAATCAGCCCCAGCATTTT	CASSLSPSSVSNQPQHF
.	.	TRBV6-5	TRBJ1-1	TGTGCCAGCAGTCTTACAGCTCCGACGGGGGCTGAAGCTTTCTTT	CASSLTAPTGAEAFF
.	TRBD1	TRBV7-9	TRBJ1-4	TGTGCCAGCAGCTGGAAAGACAGGGCAACTAATGAAAAACTGTTTTTT	CASSWKDRATNEKLFF
.	.	TRBV19	TRBJ1-3	TGTGCCAGCACAGGGAGCTCTGGAAACACCATATATTTT	CASTGSSGNTIYF
.	TRBD1	TRBV5-1	TRBJ1-1	TGCGCCAGCAGCCCGCAAACAGGGGGCGGCACTGAAGCTTTCTTT	CASSPQTGGGTEAFF
.	.	TRBV29-1	TRBJ2-6	TGCAGCGCCCTGGCGGAGGGCCCGGGGGTCCTGACTTTC	CSALAEGPGVLTF
.	.	TRBV7-8	TRBJ2-3	TGTGCCAGCAGCGGACAGAGGGTCTCCACAGATACGCAGTATTTT	CASSGQRVSTDTQYF
.	TRBD2	TRBV4-2	TRBJ2-1	TGTGCCAGCAGCCAAGATAATTGGCTAGCGGGGCTTAGCTCCTACAATGAGCAGTTCTTC	CASSQDNWLAGLSSYNEQFF
.	.	TRBV13	TRBJ2-7	TGTGCCAGCAGAACGGGACACAGGGCCAACGAGCAGTACTTC	CASRTGHRANEQYF
.	TRBD2	TRBV9	TRBJ2-1	TGTGCCAGCAGCGCCACTAGCGTATACAATGAGCAGTTCTTC	CASSATSVYNEQFF
.	TRBD1	TRBV18	TRBJ1-2	TGTGCCAGCTCCCACGGACAGGGCAATTATGGCTACACCTTC	CASSHGQGNYGYTF
.	TRBD1	TRBV4-3	TRBJ1-1	TGCGCCAGCAGCCATAACAGGGGAGGGAACACTGAAGCTTTCTTT	CASSHNRGGNTEAFF
.	.	TRBV5-1	TRBJ2-7	TGCGCCAGCAGCTTGGCCGGAGCTACTACAAGCTACGAGCAGTACTTC	CASSLAGATTSYEQYF
.	.	TRBV5-1	TRBJ2-3	TGCGCCAGCCGCCGAGATCCCCCAGATACGCAGTATTTT	CASRRDPPDTQYF
.	TRBD1	TRBV19	TRBJ2-7	TGTGCCAGTAGCGGGACAGGGGTGTTGCAGTACTTC	CASSGTGVLQYF
.	.	TRBV7-3	TRBJ2-3	TGTGCCAGCAGCTTAAGTCCCGGGATCGATACGCAGTATTTT	CASSLSPGIDTQYF
.	TRBD1	TRBV6-5	TRBJ1-1	TGTGCCAGCAGTTACTCGTCAGGGGGCACTGAAGCTTTCTTT	CASSYSSGGTEAFF
.	TRBD2	TRBV20-1	TRBJ2-7	TGCAGTGCTAGTACTAGCGGGATGCAGTACTTC	CSASTSGMQYF
.	.	TRBV4-3	TRBJ2-2	TGCGCCAGCAGCCCAGGAGCAGGGTGGAACACCGGGGAGCTGTTTTTT	CASSPGAGWNTGELFF
.	TRBD2	TRBV11-2	TRBJ2-1	TGTGCCAGCAGCGTAAGCGGGAGGGAATACAATGAGCAGTTCTTC	CASSVSGREYNEQFF
.	.	TRBV4-3	TRBJ1-1	TGCGCCAGCAGCCCGACCCGACAGTATACTGAAGCTTTCTTT	CASSPTRQYTEAFF
.	.	TRBV30	TRBJ2-5	TGTGCCTGGAGCCTCGGGGAGACCCAGTACTTC	CAWSLGETQYF